A single sample is the source of the 31 T cell receptor beta chains below, sequenced in a study of Ad26.COV2.S vaccination and SARS-CoV-2 variants. TCRdb's table, derived via immunoSEQ multiplex PCR, lists solely in-frame clones and lacks some. The sample yields 350,000 to 450,000 clones, approximately 90% seen once. The sample in question was peripheral blood, obtained after recovery from COVID-19. Receptor source: a human donor who had recovered from COVID-19.

The chain is built from TRBV4-3 and TRBJ2-3; D is unclear. This CDR3 has 14 amino acids. V was trimmed by 4 bases and J by 1 base, leaving 9 bases between them. Germline loops: CDR1 LGHNA, CDR2 YSLEER. The CDR3 sequence is CASSLVGGTDTQYF. CDR3 nucleotide sequence: TGCGCCAGCAGCCTTGTAGGTGGCACAGATACGCAGTATTTT.

The rearrangement uses TRBV5-6 and TRBJ1-2, with D tentatively TRBD1 (5 bases). The germline CDR1 and CDR2 sequences are SGHDT and YYEEEE. The V end lost 7 bases, the J end lost 2 bases, and 15 bases lay between the germline ends. This CDR3 spans 14 amino acids. This CDR3 reads CASLSVSGNYGYTF. The CDR3 DNA follows: TGTGCCAGCTTAAGTGTCTCAGGGAACTATGGCTACACCTTC.

The chain is built from TRBV7-9 and TRBJ2-1; D is unclear. Germline CDR1 SEHNR, CDR2 FQNEAQ (reference sequence). This CDR3 has 12 residues. The V gene lost 0 bases and the J gene lost 6 bases, with 3 bases spanning the gap. DNA of the CDR3: TGTGCCAGCAGCTTAGCTTCCAATGAGCAGTTCTTC. As protein: CASSLASNEQFF. The variable domain in full, with the rest retrieved from reference TRBV7-9 and TRBJ2-1, is DTGVSQNPRHKITKRGQNVTFRCDPISEHNRLYWYRQTLGQGPEFLTYFQNEAQLEKSRLLSDRFSAERPKGSFSTLEIQRTEQGDSAMYLCASSLASNEQFFGPGTRLTVL.

The genes are TRBV29-1 and TRBJ2-2; D possibly uses TRBD1 or TRBD2 (5 bases each). The CDR3 spans 12 residues. The germline V gene encodes CDR1 SQVTM and CDR2 ANQGSEA. Trimming left V 7 bases short and J 6 bases short, with 12 bases between. The CDR3 protein is CSANLGAGELFF. In DNA form, the CDR3 reads TGCAGCGCCAACTTGGGGGCCGGGGAGCTGTTTTTT.

The V and J genes are TRBV9 and TRBJ1-3; TRBD1 matches 10 bases. Unmatched junction bases numbered 12, after V lost 3 bases and J lost 0 bases. This CDR3 comprises 19 residues. Per germline, CDR1 SGDLS and CDR2 YYNGEE. DNA for the CDR3: TGTGCCAGCAGCGATCCGGGACAGGGGATAACTGACTCTGGAAACACCATATATTTT. Encoded protein: CASSDPGQGITDSGNTIYF. Full variable domain (rest looked up from reference TRBV9 and TRBJ1-3): DSGVTQTPKHLITATGQRVTLRCSPRSGDLSVYWYQQSLDQGLQFLIQYYNGEERAKGNILERFSAQQFPDLHSELNLSSLELGDSALYFCASSDPGQGITDSGNTIYFGEGSWLTVV.

The chain links TRBV2 to TRBJ1-1, with D hard to call. The CDR3 is made up of 15 amino acids. V dropped 3 bases and J dropped 2 bases, with 13 bases sitting between them. Germline V gives CDR1 SNHLY, CDR2 FYNNEI. The CDR3 nucleotides are TGTGCCAGCAGTGAGGTGGTAGGGCTTAACACTGAAGCTTTCTTT. Its translation is CASSEVVGLNTEAFF.

The genes are TRBV2 and TRBJ1-4; no clear D. This CDR3 contains 13 residues. V was trimmed by 6 bases and J by 10 bases, leaving 15 bases between them. CDR1 and CDR2 (germline): SNHLY, FYNNEI. The CDR3 spells CASRRAREGKLFF. CDR3 sequence (DNA): TGTGCCAGCAGACGAGCCCGAGAGGGAAAACTGTTTTTT.

This sequence joins TRBV27 and TRBJ1-1; 9 bases fit TRBD1. After removal of 3 bases from V and 4 bases from J, the junction contained 12 bases not matched to a gene. The CDR3 covers 17 residues. The germline gives CDR1 MNHEY, CDR2 SMNVEV (reference sequence). CDR3 in DNA: TGTGCCAGCAGTTTCCAAGGACAGGGGATCGAACTCACTGAAGCTTTCTTT. Translation gives CASSFQGQGIELTEAFF.

J is TRBJ2-1 and V is TRBV4-3; 12 nucleotides agree with TRBD2. The CDR3 runs to 17 residues. The germline CDR1 and CDR2 sequences are LGHNA and YSLEER. After removal of 3 bases from V and 6 bases from J, the junction contained 9 bases not matched to a gene. CDR3 nucleotides: TGCGCCAGCAGCCAGGACCCTAGCGGGGGGGTTCTCAATGAGCAGTTCTTC. This codes for CASSQDPSGGVLNEQFF.

The V and J genes are TRBV30 and TRBJ2-3, with 7 nucleotides matching TRBD2. The CDR3 consists of 15 residues. Per germline, CDR1 GTSNPN and CDR2 SVGIG (reference sequence). Trimming took 2 bases from V and 1 from J; bases not matched to a gene: 6. The CDR3, as DNA: TGTGCCTGGAGTACTCGACTAGCCCGCACAGATACGCAGTATTTT. It yields the protein CAWSTRLARTDTQYF.

This chain links TRBV7-8 with TRBJ2-7, with 7 positions matching TRBD1. Unmatched junction bases numbered 9, after V lost 0 bases and J lost 4 bases. The CDR3 spans 16 residues. Germline CDR1 and CDR2: SGHVS and FQNEAQ. The CDR3 DNA follows: TGTGCCAGCAGCTTAGCCGGGACAGTTCCCCCGTACGAGCAGTACTTC. Its translation is CASSLAGTVPPYEQYF.

The V call is TRBV11-2, the J call TRBJ2-6; tentatively, D is TRBD1 (5 bases). V lost 3 bases and J 9 bases, leaving 9 bases between the germline ends. The CDR3 is 13 amino acids. In germline, CDR1 is SGHAT, CDR2 FQNNGV. The CDR3 protein is CASSFQGGNVLTF. The CDR3 DNA is TGTGCCAGCAGCTTTCAGGGTGGCAACGTCCTGACTTTC.

V is TRBV18 and J is TRBJ1-6, with a tentative D call TRBD1 (5 bases). Germline V gives CDR1 KGHSH, CDR2 LQKENI. Trimming cost V 0 bases and J 3 bases, with 15 bases left between them. The CDR3 totals 18 residues. The chain's CDR3 is CASSPPNTGANYNSPLHF. Here the CDR3 DNA reads TGTGCCAGCTCACCACCGAATACAGGAGCCAACTATAATTCACCCCTCCACTTT.

V gene TRBV6-6 combines with J gene TRBJ1-5, with unresolved D. V dropped 3 bases and J dropped 0 bases, with 6 bases sitting between them. In germline, CDR1 is MNHNY, CDR2 SVGAGI (reference sequence). The CDR3 runs to 14 residues. The CDR3 here is CASSYAHSNQPQHF. The CDR3 region has the DNA TGTGCCAGCAGTTATGCACATAGCAATCAGCCCCAGCATTTT.

This chain connects TRBV11-1 to TRBJ1-4, with 9 bases identical to TRBD1. The CDR3 sequence is 15 residues long. V was clipped by 4 bases and J by 4 bases; unmatched bases: 4. Per germline, CDR1 SGHAT and CDR2 FQDESV (reference sequence). This chain's CDR3 is CASSSGQGNNEKLFF. The DNA for the CDR3 is TGTGCCAGCAGCTCAGGACAGGGGAATAATGAAAAACTGTTTTTT.

The sample holds a few counts of this clone. The rearrangement uses TRBV10-3 and TRBJ1-2; perhaps TRBD1 as D (5 bases). Trimming removed 7 bases at V and 3 bases at J, with 21 bases between. Germline V gene lookup returns CDR1 ENHRY and CDR2 SYGVKD. This CDR3 is 16 amino acids long. The CDR3 here is CAINRREYGEDYGYTF. The DNA of the CDR3 is TGTGCCATCAATCGCAGGGAATATGGTGAAGACTATGGCTACACCTTC.

The chain employs TRBV28 and TRBJ1-5; a possible D gene is TRBD1 (6 bases). V lost 5 bases to trimming and J lost 2 bases, with 16 bases between them. The CDR3 is 16 residues long. The germline V gene has CDR1 MDHEN and CDR2 SYDVKM. CDR3 loop: CASSPQQGLGNQPQHF. DNA of the CDR3: TGTGCCAGCAGTCCCCAACAGGGACTTGGCAATCAGCCCCAGCATTTT.

This chain connects TRBV9 to TRBJ1-3, with D perhaps matching TRBD1 (5 bases). This CDR3 has 14 residues. V was shortened by 0 bases and J by 11 bases, with 15 bases between the two germline ends. Germline V gene lookup returns CDR1 SGDLS and CDR2 YYNGEE. As DNA, the CDR3 is TGTGCCAGCAGCGTAGAGGGGCAGGAGCGCGCCATATATTTT. This codes for CASSVEGQERAIYF.

The chain has TRBV5-1 and TRBJ1-6; D gene unclear. Trimming took off 0 bases at V and 6 bases at J, with 10 bases between the two ends. Germline V gene sequence: CDR1 SGHRS, CDR2 YFSETQ. CDR3 size: 15 residues. Here the CDR3 DNA reads TGCGCCAGCAGCTTGGGTGAGCCTCCTAATTCACCCCTCCACTTT. Its protein product is CASSLGEPPNSPLHF.

The CDR3 DNA reads as TGTGCCAGCAGCGTAGGTTCTGGGTCTGGCCAGCCCCAGCATTTT. Translating gives CASSVGSGSGQPQHF. This rearrangement joins TRBV9 to TRBJ1-5; no definite D call. The germline V gene has CDR1 SGDLS and CDR2 YYNGEE. This CDR3 is built from 15 residues. Trimming took off 0 bases at V and 7 bases at J, with 14 bases between the two ends.

The chain carries TRBV5-4 and TRBJ2-3; D remains ambiguous. Germline CDR1 SGHNT, CDR2 YYREEE (reference sequence). This CDR3 has 15 residues. Trimming stripped 0 bases from V and 4 bases from J, with 12 bases between. CDR3 protein: CASSLGGKSSDTQYF. DNA for the CDR3: TGTGCCAGCAGCTTGGGGGGTAAATCTTCAGATACGCAGTATTTT.

This chain uses TRBV6-5 with TRBJ2-7; D call uncertain. Per the germline V gene, CDR1 is MNHEY and CDR2 is SVGAGI. Trimming stripped 5 bases from V and 4 bases from J, with 15 bases between. This CDR3 spans 14 amino acids. The CDR3 sequence is CASSTSAWSYEQYF. The CDR3 DNA reads as TGTGCCAGCAGTACCTCCGCGTGGTCATACGAGCAGTACTTC.

The gene calls are TRBV4-2 and TRBJ1-2; no definite D call. The V gene's germline CDR1 is LGHNA and CDR2 YNFKEQ. The CDR3 spans 14 residues. Trimming left V 1 base short and J 3 bases short, with 9 bases between. The CDR3, as DNA: TGTGCCAGCAGCCAAGCCCGGGGTCACTATGGCTACACCTTC. It yields the protein CASSQARGHYGYTF.

V and J are TRBV27 and TRBJ2-7; 9 positions agree with TRBD1. V gave up 6 bases and J gave up 7 bases; unmatched junction bases: 16. The CDR3 sequence is 16 residues long. Germline lookup yields CDR1 MNHEY and CDR2 SMNVEV (reference sequence). The CDR3 nucleotides read TGTGCCAGCAGCCAAAGCGCGGGGAACAGGGGGCTTGAGCAGTACTTC. This translates into CASSQSAGNRGLEQYF.

The chain uses TRBV12-3 or TRBV12-4 and TRBJ1-1; D is unclear. V gave up 2 bases and J gave up 0 bases, with 4 bases separating them. CDR3 length: 13 amino acids. CDR3 residues: CASSLTVNTEAFF. DNA for the CDR3: TGTGCCAGCAGTTTAACCGTGAACACTGAAGCTTTCTTT.

V and J are TRBV10-2 and TRBJ2-5, with 9 bases fitting TRBD2. V shed 4 bases and J 5 bases; nucleotides not matched to a gene: 14. This CDR3 comprises 17 residues. Looked up from germline, CDR1 is WSHSY and CDR2 is SAAADI. The CDR3 protein is CASSVPHAGGATETQYF. CDR3 coding DNA: TGCGCCAGCAGTGTTCCACATGCGGGGGGGGCGACGGAGACCCAGTACTTC.

The chain is built from TRBV5-1 and TRBJ2-2, with 13 bases aligning to TRBD2. V lost 3 bases and J lost 5; bases outside the gene matches: 10. This CDR3 contains 18 residues. Germline V gene sequence: CDR1 SGHRS, CDR2 YFSETQ. In nucleotides, the CDR3 is TGCGCCAGCAGCTCCCCCCTACTAGCGGGGGGGGGAACCGGGGAGCTGTTTTTT. Protein: CASSSPLLAGGGTGELFF.

This clone was observed once. CDR3 nucleotide sequence: TGTGCCAGCAGCCAATCAACCTATGGCTACACCTTC. This sequence encodes CASSQSTYGYTF. This sequence joins TRBV7-2 and TRBJ1-2; D remains unclear. This CDR3 has 12 residues. The ends were cut back, 5 bases at V and 4 bases at J, with 8 bases in the middle. CDR1 SGHTA and CDR2 FQGNSA come from the germline V gene.

The chain is built from TRBV16 and TRBJ1-2; D uncertain. The CDR3 is made up of 14 amino acids. The germline V gene has CDR1 KGHSY and CDR2 FQNENV. V was cut by 2 bases and J by 5 bases, with 12 bases left in between. DNA of the CDR3: TGTGCCAGCAGCCAAGGGTTTACCCCATATGGCTACACCTTC. Translation: CASSQGFTPYGYTF.

The gene calls are TRBV2 and TRBJ2-3, with TRBD1 matching 8 bases. CDR3 length equals 13 residues. Germline CDR1 and CDR2: SNHLY and FYNNEI. The DNA for the CDR3 is TGTGCGCACCTGACAGGGGGCACAGATACGCAGTATTTT. This sequence encodes CAHLTGGTDTQYF. The whole variable domain, filled in from reference TRBV2 and TRBJ2-3, reads EPEVTQTPSHQVTQMGQEVILRCVPISNHLYFYWYRQILGQKVEFLVSFYNNEISEKSEIFDDQFSVERPDGSNFTLKIRSTKLEDSAMYFCAHLTGGTDTQYFGPGTRLTVL.

The V gene is TRBV11-2, the J gene TRBJ1-4, with D maybe TRBD1 (5 bases). Germline CDR1 SGHAT, CDR2 FQNNGV. The CDR3 is 17 amino acids. V lost 0 bases and J 8 bases, leaving 19 bases between the germline ends. The CDR3 here is CASSLDLSGTVGEKLFF. In DNA, the CDR3 is TGTGCCAGCAGCTTAGATCTAAGCGGGACGGTGGGCGAAAAACTGTTTTTT.